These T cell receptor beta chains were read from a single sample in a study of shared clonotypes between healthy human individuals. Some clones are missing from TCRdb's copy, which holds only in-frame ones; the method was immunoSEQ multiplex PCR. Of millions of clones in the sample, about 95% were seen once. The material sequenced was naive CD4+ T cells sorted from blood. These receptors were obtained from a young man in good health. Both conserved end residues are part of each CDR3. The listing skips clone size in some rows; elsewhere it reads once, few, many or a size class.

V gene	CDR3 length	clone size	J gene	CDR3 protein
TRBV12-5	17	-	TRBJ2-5	CASGPRAGPLRLETQYF
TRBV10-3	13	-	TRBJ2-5	CAISGKGSETQYF
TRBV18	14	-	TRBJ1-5	CASSPGYSNQPQHF
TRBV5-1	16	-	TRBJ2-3	CASSAQGAGITDTQYF
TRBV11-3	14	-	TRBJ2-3	CASSYRSYTDTQYF
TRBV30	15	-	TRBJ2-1	CAWLGEVSSYNEQFF
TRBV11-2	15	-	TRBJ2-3	CASSLERPPADTQYF
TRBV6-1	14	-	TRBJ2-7	CASSARTGVYEQYF
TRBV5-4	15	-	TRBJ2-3	CASTLAGPGTDTQYF
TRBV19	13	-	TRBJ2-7	CASSIVRGDGQYF
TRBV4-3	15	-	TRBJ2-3	CASSQDGSNTDTQYF
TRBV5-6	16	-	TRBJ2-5	CASSLATGGVQETQYF
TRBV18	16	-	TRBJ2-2	CASSPPSRMNTGELFF
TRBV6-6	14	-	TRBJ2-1	CASIDRGGHNEQFF
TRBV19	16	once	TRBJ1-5	CASSIGGRATVQPQHF
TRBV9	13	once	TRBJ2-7	CASSSDRANEQYF
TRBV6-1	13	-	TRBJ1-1	CASSTRDRAEAFF
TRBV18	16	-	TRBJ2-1	CASSPPLGSSYNEQFF
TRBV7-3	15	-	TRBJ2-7	CASSLGQGISYEQYF
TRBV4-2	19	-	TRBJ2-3	CASSLHETTSGGGMNTQYF
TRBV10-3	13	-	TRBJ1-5	CAIGGRGHQPQHF
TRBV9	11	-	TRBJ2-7	CASSSTGLQYF
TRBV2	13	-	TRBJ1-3	CASSGGSGNTIYF
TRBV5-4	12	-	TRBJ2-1	CASSLGLWEQFF
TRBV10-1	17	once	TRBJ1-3	CASSDKRDPFSGNTIYF
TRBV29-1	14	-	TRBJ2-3	CSVGGGGQTDTQYF
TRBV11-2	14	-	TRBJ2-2	CASSLWGRRRELFF
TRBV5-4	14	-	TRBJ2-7	CASSLDRGWYEQYF
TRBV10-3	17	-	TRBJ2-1	CAISGTGTASNYNEQFF
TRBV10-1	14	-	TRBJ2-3	CASRSGGAGDTQYF
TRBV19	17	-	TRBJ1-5	CASSIGAGGRSNQPQHF
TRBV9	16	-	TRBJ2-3	CASSALQGSSTDTQYF
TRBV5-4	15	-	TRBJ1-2	CASSLKTGSNYGYTF
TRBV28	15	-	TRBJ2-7	CASSGWGRGVDEQYF
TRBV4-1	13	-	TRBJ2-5	CASSRGPAETQYF
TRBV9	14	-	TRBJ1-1	CASSVDLQNTEAFF